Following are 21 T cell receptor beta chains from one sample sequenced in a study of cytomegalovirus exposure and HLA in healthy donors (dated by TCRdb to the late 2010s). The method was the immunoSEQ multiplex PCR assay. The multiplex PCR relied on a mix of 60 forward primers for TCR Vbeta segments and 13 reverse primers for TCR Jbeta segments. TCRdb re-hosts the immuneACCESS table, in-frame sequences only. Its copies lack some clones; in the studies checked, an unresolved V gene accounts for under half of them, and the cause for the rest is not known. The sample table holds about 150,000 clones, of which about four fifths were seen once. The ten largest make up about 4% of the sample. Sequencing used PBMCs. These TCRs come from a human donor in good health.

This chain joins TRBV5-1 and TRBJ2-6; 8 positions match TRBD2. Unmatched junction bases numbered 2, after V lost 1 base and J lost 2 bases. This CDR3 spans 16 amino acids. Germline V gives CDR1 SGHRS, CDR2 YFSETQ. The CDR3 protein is CASSLKAGAGANVLTF. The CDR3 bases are TGCGCCAGCAGCTTGAAAGCGGGAGCTGGGGCCAACGTCCTGACTTTC.

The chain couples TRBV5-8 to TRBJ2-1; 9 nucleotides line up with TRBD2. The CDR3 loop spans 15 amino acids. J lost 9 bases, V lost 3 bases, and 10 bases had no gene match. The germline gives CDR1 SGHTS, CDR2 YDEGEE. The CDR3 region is CASSWGLAVPVEQFF. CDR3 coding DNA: TGTGCCAGCAGCTGGGGACTAGCTGTACCAGTTGAGCAGTTCTTC.

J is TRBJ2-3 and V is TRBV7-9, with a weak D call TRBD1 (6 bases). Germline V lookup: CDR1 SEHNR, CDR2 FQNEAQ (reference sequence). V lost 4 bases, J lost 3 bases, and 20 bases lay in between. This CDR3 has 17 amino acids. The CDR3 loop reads CASSSRQPDRATDTQYF. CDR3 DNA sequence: TGTGCCAGCAGCTCTCGCCAACCGGACAGAGCTACAGATACGCAGTATTTT.

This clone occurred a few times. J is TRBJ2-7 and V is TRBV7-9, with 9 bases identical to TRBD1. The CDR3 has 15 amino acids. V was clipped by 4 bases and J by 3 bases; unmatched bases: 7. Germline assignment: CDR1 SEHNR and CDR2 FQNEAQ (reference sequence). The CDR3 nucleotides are TGTGCCAGCAGCTCCCCCGGGACAGGGATCTACGAGCAGTACTTC. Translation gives CASSSPGTGIYEQYF. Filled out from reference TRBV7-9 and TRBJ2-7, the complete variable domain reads DTGVSQNPRHKITKRGQNVTFRCDPISEHNRLYWYRQTLGQGPEFLTYFQNEAQLEKSRLLSDRFSAERPKGSFSTLEIQRTEQGDSAMYLCASSSPGTGIYEQYFGPGTRLTVT.

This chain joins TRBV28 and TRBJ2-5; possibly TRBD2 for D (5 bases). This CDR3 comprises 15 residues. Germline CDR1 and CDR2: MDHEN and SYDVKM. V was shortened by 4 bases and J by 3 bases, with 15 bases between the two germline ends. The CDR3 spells CASSSLGRDEETQYF. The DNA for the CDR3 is TGTGCCAGCAGTTCGTTAGGACGGGATGAAGAGACCCAGTACTTC.

CDR3 nucleotides: TGCGCCAGCAGCCAAGATTGGACTAGGGTACGCAATGAGCAGTTCTTC. Translated: CASSQDWTRVRNEQFF. J is TRBJ2-1 and V is TRBV4-1; TRBD2 matches 7 bases. V dropped 0 bases and J dropped 6; count of bases not matched to a gene: 8. CDR1 is MGHRA and CDR2 is YSYEKL in the germline V gene. The CDR3 loop spans 16 amino acids.

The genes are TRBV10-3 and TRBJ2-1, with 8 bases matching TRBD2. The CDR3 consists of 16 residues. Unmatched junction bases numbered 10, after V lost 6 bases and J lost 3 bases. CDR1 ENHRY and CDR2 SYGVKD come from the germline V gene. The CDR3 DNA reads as TGTGCCATCAGGGAGATGACGGGGGGGAACTACAATGAGCAGTTCTTC. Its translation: CAIREMTGGNYNEQFF.

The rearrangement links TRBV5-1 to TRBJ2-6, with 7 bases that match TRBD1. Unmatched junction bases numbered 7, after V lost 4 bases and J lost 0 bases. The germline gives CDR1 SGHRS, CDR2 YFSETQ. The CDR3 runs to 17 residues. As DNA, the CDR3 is TGCGCCAGCAGCGGAGGACAGGCCCTCTCTGGGGCCAACGTCCTGACTTTC. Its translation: CASSGGQALSGANVLTF.

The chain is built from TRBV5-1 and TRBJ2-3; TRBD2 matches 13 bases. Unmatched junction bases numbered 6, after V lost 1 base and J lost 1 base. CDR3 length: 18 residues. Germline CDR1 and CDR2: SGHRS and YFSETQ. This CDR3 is CASSLLPLAGGRTDTQYF. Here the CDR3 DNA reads TGCGCCAGCAGCTTGCTTCCACTAGCGGGAGGGCGCACAGATACGCAGTATTTT.

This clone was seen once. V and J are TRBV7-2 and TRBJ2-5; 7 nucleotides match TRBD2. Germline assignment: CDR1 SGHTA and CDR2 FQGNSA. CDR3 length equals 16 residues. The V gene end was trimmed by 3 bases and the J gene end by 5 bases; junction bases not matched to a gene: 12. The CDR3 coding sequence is TGTGCCAGCAGCTTGGACCGCCGCGGGGGTGGTGAGACCCAGTACTTC. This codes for CASSLDRRGGGETQYF.

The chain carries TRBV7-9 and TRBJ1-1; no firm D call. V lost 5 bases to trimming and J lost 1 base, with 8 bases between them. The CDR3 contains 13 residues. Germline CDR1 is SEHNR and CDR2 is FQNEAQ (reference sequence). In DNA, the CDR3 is TGTGCCAGCAGCGGAAGAGGGAACACTGAAGCTTTCTTT. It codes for CASSGRGNTEAFF.

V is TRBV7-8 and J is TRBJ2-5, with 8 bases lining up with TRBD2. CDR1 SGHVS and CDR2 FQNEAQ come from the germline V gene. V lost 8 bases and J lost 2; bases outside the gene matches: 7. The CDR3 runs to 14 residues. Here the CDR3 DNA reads TGTGCCAGCCAATTCACTAGCGGACAAGAGACCCAGTACTTC. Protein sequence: CASQFTSGQETQYF.

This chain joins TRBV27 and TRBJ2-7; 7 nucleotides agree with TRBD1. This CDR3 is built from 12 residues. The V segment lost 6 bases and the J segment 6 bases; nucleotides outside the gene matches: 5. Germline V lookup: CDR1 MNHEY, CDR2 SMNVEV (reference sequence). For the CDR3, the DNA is TGTGCCAGCAGCCAGACAGGGATCGAGCAGTACTTC. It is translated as CASSQTGIEQYF.

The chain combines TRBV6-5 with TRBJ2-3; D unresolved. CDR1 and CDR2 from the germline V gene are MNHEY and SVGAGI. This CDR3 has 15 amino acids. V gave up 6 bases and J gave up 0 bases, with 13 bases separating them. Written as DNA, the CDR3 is TGTGCCAGCAGCCAGTACAGTGGAAGCACAGATACGCAGTATTTT. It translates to CASSQYSGSTDTQYF.

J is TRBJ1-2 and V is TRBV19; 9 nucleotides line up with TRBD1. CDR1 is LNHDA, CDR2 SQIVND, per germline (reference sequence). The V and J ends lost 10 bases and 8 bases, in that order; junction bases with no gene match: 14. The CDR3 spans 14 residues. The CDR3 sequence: CATTAGTGTNGYTF. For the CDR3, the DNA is TGTGCCACAACCGCCGGGACAGGGACCAACGGCTACACCTTC.

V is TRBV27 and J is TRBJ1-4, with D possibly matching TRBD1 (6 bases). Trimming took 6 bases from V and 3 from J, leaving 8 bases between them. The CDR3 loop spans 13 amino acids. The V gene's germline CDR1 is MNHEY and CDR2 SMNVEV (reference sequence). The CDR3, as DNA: TGTGCCAGCAGCAGGGGCGCTAATGAAAAACTGTTTTTT. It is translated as CASSRGANEKLFF.

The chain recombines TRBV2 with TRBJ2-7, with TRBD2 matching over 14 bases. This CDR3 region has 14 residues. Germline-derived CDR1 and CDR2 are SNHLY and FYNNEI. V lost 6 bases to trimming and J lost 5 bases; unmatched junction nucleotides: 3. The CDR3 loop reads CASRAGLAGDEQYF. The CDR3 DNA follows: TGTGCCAGCAGGGCGGGACTAGCGGGGGACGAGCAGTACTTC.

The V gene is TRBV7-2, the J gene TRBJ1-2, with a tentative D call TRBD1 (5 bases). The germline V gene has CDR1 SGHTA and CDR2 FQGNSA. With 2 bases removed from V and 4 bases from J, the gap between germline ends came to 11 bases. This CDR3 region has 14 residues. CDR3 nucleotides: TGTGCCAGCAGCTTACAGGGCGTCCTCTATGGCTACACCTTC. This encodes CASSLQGVLYGYTF.

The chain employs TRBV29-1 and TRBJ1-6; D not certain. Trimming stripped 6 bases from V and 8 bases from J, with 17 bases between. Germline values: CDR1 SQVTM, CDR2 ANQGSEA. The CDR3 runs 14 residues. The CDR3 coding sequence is TGCAGCGTGTCACAAGGGAGGCGGGATTCACCCCTCCACTTT. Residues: CSVSQGRRDSPLHF.

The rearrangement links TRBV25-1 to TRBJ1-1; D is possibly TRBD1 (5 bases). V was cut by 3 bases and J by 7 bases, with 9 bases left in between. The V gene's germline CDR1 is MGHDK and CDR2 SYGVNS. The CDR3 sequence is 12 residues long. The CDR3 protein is CASSDPDSEAFF. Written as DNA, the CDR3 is TGTGCCAGCAGTGACCCCGACAGTGAAGCTTTCTTT.

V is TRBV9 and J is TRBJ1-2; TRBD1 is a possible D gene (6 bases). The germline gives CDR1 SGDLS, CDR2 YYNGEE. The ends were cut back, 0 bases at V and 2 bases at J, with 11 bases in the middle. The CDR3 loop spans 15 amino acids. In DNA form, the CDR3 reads TGTGCCAGCAGCGTAGGGGACACCGTAAACTATGGCTACACCTTC. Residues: CASSVGDTVNYGYTF.